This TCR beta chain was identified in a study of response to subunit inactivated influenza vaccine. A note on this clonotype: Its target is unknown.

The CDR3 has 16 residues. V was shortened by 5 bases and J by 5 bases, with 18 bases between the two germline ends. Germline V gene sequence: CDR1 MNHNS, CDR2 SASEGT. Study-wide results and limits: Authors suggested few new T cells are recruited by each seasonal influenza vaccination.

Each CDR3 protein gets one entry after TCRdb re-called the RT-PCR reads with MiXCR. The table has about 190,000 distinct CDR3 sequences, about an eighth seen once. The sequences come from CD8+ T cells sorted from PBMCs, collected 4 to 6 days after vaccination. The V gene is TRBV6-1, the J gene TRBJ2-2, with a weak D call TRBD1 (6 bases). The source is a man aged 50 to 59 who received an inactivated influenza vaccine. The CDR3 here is CASSTGYRVDTGELFF. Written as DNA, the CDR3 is TGTGCCAGCAGTACAGGGTACAGGGTTGATACCGGGGAGCTGTTTTTT.